Below are 8 T cell receptor beta chains sequenced from a single sample in a study of memory CD4+ T cells and cytomegalovirus serostatus. The sort gate was single viable CD3+CD4+CD8-CD45RO+ cells for memory CD4+ T cells. Some clones are missing from TCRdb's copy, which holds only in-frame ones; the method was immunoSEQ multiplex PCR. This sample has about 54,000 clones, with around three quarters found just once. Input material: memory CD4+ T cells from blood. These receptors were obtained from an adult in good health and CMV-seropositive.

The chain uses TRBV5-4 and TRBJ1-1; weak D call: TRBD1 (6 bases). V gave up 4 bases and J gave up 0 bases, with 10 bases separating them. The CDR3 has 14 amino acids. CDR1 and CDR2 from the germline V gene are SGHNT and YYREEE (reference sequence). CDR3 sequence: CASSQGHLNTEAFF. DNA of the CDR3: TGTGCCAGCAGCCAGGGACATTTGAACACTGAAGCTTTCTTT.

By share, this clone counts as medium-sized (0.01 to 0.1%). The chain couples TRBV7-2 to TRBJ1-5; 7 bases align to TRBD1. The length of the CDR3 is 14 residues. The V and J ends lost 5 bases and 7 bases, in that order; junction bases with no gene match: 8. Germline loops: CDR1 SGHTA, CDR2 FQGNSA. The CDR3 loop is CASSLGGGGQPQHF. Here the CDR3 DNA reads TGTGCCAGCAGCCTAGGGGGCGGGGGGCAGCCCCAGCATTTT.

This chain links TRBV5-1 with TRBJ2-2; the D gene is possibly TRBD2 (5 bases). Trimming removed 5 bases at V and 2 bases at J, with 13 bases between. This CDR3 spans 15 amino acids. Germline CDR1 reads SGHRS; CDR2 reads YFSETQ. In nucleotides, the CDR3 is TGCGCCAGCAGTCGCTTGCCGGGAAACACCGGGGAGCTGTTTTTT. Its protein is CASSRLPGNTGELFF. Filled out from reference TRBV5-1 and TRBJ2-2, the complete variable domain reads KAGVTQTPRYLIKTRGQQVTLSCSPISGHRSVSWYQQTPGQGLQFLFEYFSETQRNKGNFPGRFSGRQFSNSRSEMNVSTLELGDSALYLCASSRLPGNTGELFFGEGSRLTVL.

This chain joins TRBV7-8 and TRBJ2-1; 8 bases are shared with TRBD2. Germline V gives CDR1 SGHVS, CDR2 FQNEAQ. This CDR3 contains 17 residues. With 1 base clipped from V and 3 bases from J, the junction kept 8 bases outside the gene matches. The CDR3 nucleotides read TGTGCCAGCAGCTTAGGGGGCTCTAGCGGGTTCTACAATGAGCAGTTCTTC. Translation gives CASSLGGSSGFYNEQFF.

This chain joins TRBV10-1 and TRBJ2-6, with 7 nucleotides matching TRBD1. Trimming took 3 bases from V and 2 from J; bases not matched to a gene: 10. Germline assignment: CDR1 WNHNN and CDR2 SYGVQD (reference sequence). The CDR3 spans 18 residues. The CDR3 coding sequence is TGCGCCAGCAGTGATAACTCCAAAGGGGGCGCTGGGGCCAACGTCCTGACTTTC. The encoded protein is CASSDNSKGGAGANVLTF.

This sequence joins TRBV27 and TRBJ2-1; TRBD1 agrees at 11 bases. Germline trimming cut 6 bases from V and 3 bases from J; bases unmatched to any gene: 7. CDR3 size: 16 residues. Germline lookup yields CDR1 MNHEY and CDR2 SMNVEV (reference sequence). The CDR3 is CASSWRTGGFYNEQFF. CDR3 DNA sequence: TGTGCCAGCAGCTGGCGGACAGGGGGCTTCTACAATGAGCAGTTCTTC.

This chain's CDR3 is CASSSLAGPYNEQFF. CDR3 coding DNA: TGTGCCAGCAGCTCACTAGCGGGACCCTACAATGAGCAGTTCTTC. V usage is TRBV7-2 and J usage is TRBJ2-1, with 10 bases lining up with TRBD2. Germline CDR1 SGHTA, CDR2 FQGNSA. V was clipped by 4 bases and J by 2 bases; unmatched bases: 2. This CDR3 spans 15 amino acids.

This clone came up once. The chain employs TRBV5-5 and TRBJ2-1, with TRBD2 identical over 9 bases. Germline V gene lookup returns CDR1 SGHKS and CDR2 YYEKEE (reference sequence). The CDR3 consists of 16 residues. With 0 bases clipped from V and 5 bases from J, the junction kept 6 bases outside the gene matches. In DNA form, the CDR3 reads TGTGCCAGCAGCTTGGGACTGAGACTAGCGGACAATGAGCAGTTCTTC. It encodes CASSLGLRLADNEQFF.